These T cell receptor beta chains were read from a single sample in a study of blood T cell repertoires in COVID-19. TCRdb keeps only in-frame clones here, not all; method: immunoSEQ multiplex PCR. Of around 310,000 clones in the sample, 85% to 90% were seen once. Sequenced: peripheral blood. All receptors derive from a woman aged 40-49 years with COVID-19, enrolled during active disease. The CDR3 runs from the conserved cysteine through the conserved F or W. Fields, in order: V gene, D gene, J gene, clone size, CDR3 DNA, CDR3 protein. A D gene is named only where the DNA matches it firmly. A row's size may be missing; if present it is once, few, many or a size class.

>TRBV30|TRBD1|TRBJ1-3|NA
TGTGCCTGGAGTAGACAGGGCCCCCACTCTGGAAACACCATATATTTT
CAWSRQGPHSGNTIYF
>TRBV5-1|NA|TRBJ1-2|few
TGCGCCAGCAGCGGAGCGGCGGTTGGAAATAGGCGCTACACCTTC
CASSGAAVGNRRYTF
>TRBV5-1|TRBD1|TRBJ2-3|NA
TGCGCCAGCAGCCATCCACAGGGGAGTGAAGATACGCAGTATTTT
CASSHPQGSEDTQYF
>TRBV11-2|TRBD2|TRBJ2-3|NA
TGTGCCAGCAGCTTACTAGCGGGGGACCTGGGTACGCAGTATTTT
CASSLLAGDLGTQYF
>TRBV27|TRBD1|TRBJ2-1|NA
TGTGCCAGCAGAATAAGCCCCGGGACAGGGGATGAGCAGTTCTTC
CASRISPGTGDEQFF
>TRBV6-5|NA|TRBJ2-5|NA
TGTGCCAGCAGTTACTCGGGGCTGCAAGGGGAGACCCAGTACTTC
CASSYSGLQGETQYF
>TRBV5-5|TRBD1|TRBJ2-5|NA
TGTGCCAGCAGCTTGCCCCAGGGGGCGGAGACCCAGTACTTC
CASSLPQGAETQYF
>TRBV27|TRBD1|TRBJ2-7|NA
TGTGCCAGCAGTTTCAGGGGGCGAGAGCAGTACTTC
CASSFRGREQYF
>TRBV19|NA|TRBJ1-5|NA
TGTGCCAGTACCCCCCGGGACTATAGCAATCAGCCCCAGCATTTT
CASTPRDYSNQPQHF
>TRBV6-6|TRBD1|TRBJ2-5|NA
TGTGCCAGCAGCCCAGGACAGGGAGGAGAGACCCAGTACTTC
CASSPGQGGETQYF
>TRBV28|NA|TRBJ1-2|NA
TGTGCCAGCAGTTTCACGGGGGTGGCGTCGAACTATGGCTACACCTTC
CASSFTGVASNYGYTF
>TRBV9|NA|TRBJ2-7|NA
TGTGCCAGCAGCCTCGAACTCGGGGTAGGCAACGAGCAGTACTTC
CASSLELGVGNEQYF
>TRBV5-8|TRBD2|TRBJ2-5|NA
TGTGCCAGCAGCTTAGGACTAGCGGGAGCCCGAGAGACCCAGTACTTC
CASSLGLAGARETQYF
>TRBV6-1|NA|TRBJ2-7|NA
TGTGCCAGCAGTGAGATCACAGGGTACTACGAGCAGTACTTC
CASSEITGYYEQYF
>TRBV5-4|NA|TRBJ2-5|NA
TGTGCCAGCAGCTTGGTTCAGTCGGGAGCAGAGACCCAGTACTTC
CASSLVQSGAETQYF
>TRBV10-3|TRBD2|TRBJ2-3|NA
TGTGCCATCAGGACTAGCGGGGATACGCAGTATTTT
CAIRTSGDTQYF
>TRBV6-6|NA|TRBJ2-1|NA
TGTGCCAGCACCGAAGACGGGTACAATGAGCAGTTCTTC
CASTEDGYNEQFF
>TRBV7-3|NA|TRBJ2-3|NA
TGTGCCAGCAGCCTTAGAGGGTCAGATACGCAGTATTTT
CASSLRGSDTQYF
>TRBV18|NA|TRBJ1-3|NA
TGTGCCAGCTCACAAGAACTGTCGAGCTCTGGAAACACCATATATTTT
CASSQELSSSGNTIYF
>TRBV6-6|TRBD2|TRBJ2-3|NA
TGTGCCAGCAGACACCTAGCGGGAGCTACAGATACGCAGTATTTT
CASRHLAGATDTQYF
>TRBV27|NA|TRBJ2-3|NA
TGTGCCAGCCGTCCCCCTCTAGGAGCTGATACGCAGTATTTT
CASRPPLGADTQYF
>TRBV28|TRBD1|TRBJ2-5|NA
TGTGCCAGCAGACGAGAACCCGGGACAGGGAAAGAGACCCAGTACTTC
CASRREPGTGKETQYF
>TRBV5-1|TRBD1|TRBJ1-5|NA
TGCGCCAGCAGCTTGACAGGGGGCGCGCTTCAGCCCCAGCATTTT
CASSLTGGALQPQHF
>TRBV7-8|NA|TRBJ1-3|NA
TGTGCCAGCAGCTTAGGAGGGTTTTCTGGAAACACCATATATTTT
CASSLGGFSGNTIYF
>TRBV7-9|NA|TRBJ1-2|few
TGTGCCAGCAGCTTAGGAAATGGGACATCGTATGGCTACACCTTC
CASSLGNGTSYGYTF